Following are 27 T cell receptor beta chains from one sample sequenced in a study of immune evolution from preneoplasia to lung adenocarcinoma. Measured with immunoSEQ multiplex PCR; TCRdb has only the in-frame clones, and not every one. The repertoire holds about 7,900 clones, with 75% to 85% as singletons. The sample consisted of FFPE minimally invasive lung adenocarcinoma tissue. The source of these receptors is a person between 65 and 79 years old with lung adenocarcinoma.

The chain combines TRBV11-2 with TRBJ2-3; D remains ambiguous. The V gene's germline CDR1 is SGHAT and CDR2 FQNNGV. V was pared by 0 bases and J by 3 bases, with 7 bases between. The CDR3 has 14 residues. The CDR3 coding sequence is TGTGCCAGCAGCTTAGAAGGGCAGACAGATACGCAGTATTTT. Translated, it gives CASSLEGQTDTQYF. The full variable domain, with the rest looked up from reference TRBV11-2 and TRBJ2-3, is EAGVAQSPRYKIIEKRQSVAFWCNPISGHATLYWYQQILGQGPKLLIQFQNNGVVDDSQLPKDRFSAERLKGVDSTLKIQPAKLEDSAVYLCASSLEGQTDTQYFGPGTRLTVL.

V usage is TRBV30 and J usage is TRBJ1-1; a weak D match, TRBD1 (5 bases). The CDR3 totals 14 residues. CDR1 GTSNPN and CDR2 SVGIG come from the germline V gene (reference sequence). Trimming took 4 bases from V and 6 from J, leaving 18 bases between them. As DNA, the CDR3 is TGTGCCTGGAACCGGGACGCCCGGGGAGCTGAAGCTTTCTTT. Translated, it gives CAWNRDARGAEAFF.

The chain carries TRBV19 and TRBJ2-5; D is uncertain. This CDR3 has 13 amino acids. V was clipped by 5 bases and J by 4 bases, with 11 bases between them. CDR1 and CDR2 (germline): LNHDA, SQIVND (reference sequence). The CDR3 loop reads CASSPRRRETQYF. The CDR3 coding sequence is TGTGCCAGTAGTCCTCGACGACGAGAGACCCAGTACTTC. Full variable domain (missing parts from reference TRBV19 and TRBJ2-5): DGGITQSPKYLFRKEGQNVTLSCEQNLNHDAMYWYRQDPGQGLRLIYYSQIVNDFQKGDIAEGYSVSREKKESFPLTVTSAQKNPTAFYLCASSPRRRETQYFGPGTRLLVL.

The CDR3 loop is CASSLVMAGLSPGHSNQPQHF. The CDR3 region has the DNA TGTGCCAGCAGCTTAGTAATGGCAGGGTTATCTCCTGGTCATAGCAATCAGCCCCAGCATTTT. The chain has TRBV7-3 and TRBJ1-5, with D possibly being TRBD1 (5 bases). CDR1 and CDR2 (germline): SGHTA, FQGTGA. Trimming took off 2 bases at V and 0 bases at J, with 26 bases between the two ends. CDR3 length: 21 residues.

The V gene is TRBV11-2, the J gene TRBJ2-3, with D uncertain. The V end lost 5 bases, the J end lost 5 bases, and 20 bases lay between the germline ends. This CDR3 region has 16 residues. Per germline, CDR1 SGHAT and CDR2 FQNNGV. This CDR3 reads CASSHINDGGRDTQYF. DNA of the CDR3: TGTGCCAGCAGCCACATTAATGATGGCGGCCGAGATACGCAGTATTTT.

The rearrangement links TRBV4-3 to TRBJ2-2; the D is unclear. The V gene's germline CDR1 is LGHNA and CDR2 YSLEER. Trimming took 2 bases from V and 2 from J, leaving 6 bases between them. This CDR3 is 14 amino acids long. CDR3 amino acids: CASSQPANTGELFF. The CDR3 nucleotides read TGCGCCAGCAGCCAACCGGCAAACACCGGGGAGCTGTTTTTT.

This chain links TRBV4-3 with TRBJ1-5; D is unresolved. The CDR3 is made up of 13 amino acids. Per the germline V gene, CDR1 is LGHNA and CDR2 is YSLEER. The germline V and J ends were trimmed by 3 bases and 6 bases, with 9 bases remaining between them. This chain's CDR3 is CASSHERSQPQHF. CDR3 nucleotides: TGCGCCAGCAGCCACGAAAGGAGTCAGCCCCAGCATTTT.

The chain recombines TRBV29-1 with TRBJ1-2, with D tentatively TRBD1 (5 bases). Per the germline V gene, CDR1 is SQVTM and CDR2 is ANQGSEA. The CDR3 is 15 residues long. V was pared by 2 bases and J by 3 bases, with 16 bases between. Here the CDR3 DNA reads TGCAGCGTTGAAATTCTCGGGGGAGGGTACTATGGCTACACCTTC. Translated, it gives CSVEILGGGYYGYTF.

The chain joins TRBV5-1 to TRBJ1-6, with 10 nucleotides matching TRBD1. CDR1 and CDR2 (germline): SGHRS, YFSETQ. Unmatched junction bases numbered 4, after V lost 2 bases and J lost 8 bases. CDR3 length: 15 amino acids. CDR3: CASSLGTGEDSPLHF. CDR3 nucleotide sequence: TGCGCCAGCAGCTTAGGGACAGGGGAAGATTCACCCCTCCACTTT.

This chain uses TRBV5-1 with TRBJ2-5, with 8 bases fitting TRBD2. The CDR3 loop spans 16 amino acids. The ends lost 1 base at V and 1 base at J; junction bases unmatched: 6. Germline loops: CDR1 SGHRS, CDR2 YFSETQ. The CDR3 coding sequence is TGCGCCAGCAGCTTGAGTTTTAGCGGGGCCCAAGAGACCCAGTACTTC. It specifies CASSLSFSGAQETQYF.

In this sample, this clone turned up a few times. The chain couples TRBV5-1 to TRBJ1-1; D call uncertain. V was trimmed by 4 bases and J by 5 bases, leaving 9 bases between them. The germline V gene has CDR1 SGHRS and CDR2 YFSETQ. This CDR3 has 12 residues. In DNA form, the CDR3 reads TGCGCCAGCAGCCGAGTGGGGACTGAAGCTTTCTTT. Translating gives CASSRVGTEAFF.

This chain uses TRBV4-2 with TRBJ2-3; possibly TRBD1 or TRBD2 for D (6 bases each). This CDR3 has 15 residues. The ends were cut back, 5 bases at V and 2 bases at J, with 14 bases in the middle. Germline V lookup: CDR1 LGHNA, CDR2 YNFKEQ. The CDR3 protein is CASSDWGAITDTQYF. Written as DNA, the CDR3 is TGTGCCAGCAGCGATTGGGGGGCCATCACAGATACGCAGTATTTT.

The V and J genes are TRBV28 and TRBJ1-4; possible D gene TRBD1, 6 bases. This CDR3 region has 14 residues. Trimming took off 7 bases at V and 7 bases at J, with 16 bases between the two ends. The germline CDR1 and CDR2 sequences are MDHEN and SYDVKM. The CDR3 here is CASTQIGGSEKLFF. The CDR3 bases are TGTGCCAGCACCCAGATCGGGGGCAGTGAAAAACTGTTTTTT.

This clone was observed once. The V gene is TRBV5-6, the J gene TRBJ2-3; 7 nucleotides agree with TRBD1. V shed 4 bases, J shed 2 bases, and the junction held 7 bases outside the gene matches. Germline loops: CDR1 SGHDT, CDR2 YYEEEE. The CDR3 has 15 residues. This CDR3 is CASSLGQISTDTQYF. CDR3 in DNA: TGTGCCAGCAGCCTGGGACAGATATCCACAGATACGCAGTATTTT.

This clone has just a few counts. This chain joins TRBV6-4 and TRBJ2-3; D possibly corresponds to TRBD2 (6 bases). V lost 2 bases to trimming and J lost 1 base, with 10 bases between them. Per germline, CDR1 MRHNA and CDR2 SNTAGT. The CDR3 is made up of 15 amino acids. CDR3 DNA: TGTGCCAGCAGTGACAGCGGCGGGGGCACAGATACGCAGTATTTT. Translated, it gives CASSDSGGGTDTQYF.

This sequence joins TRBV4-2 and TRBJ1-2; D is ambiguous. CDR1 and CDR2 (germline): LGHNA, YNFKEQ. The CDR3 totals 12 residues. Trimming took off 8 bases at V and 1 base at J, with 8 bases between the two ends. CDR3 coding DNA: TGTGCCAGCCGGGGTCTTAACTATGGCTACACCTTC. The encoded protein is CASRGLNYGYTF.

This rearrangement joins TRBV2 to TRBJ1-5; D is possibly TRBD1 (6 bases). The CDR3 consists of 15 residues. V was clipped by 4 bases and J by 0 bases, with 10 bases between them. Germline CDR1 is SNHLY and CDR2 is FYNNEI. The CDR3 protein is CASSVNRVSNQPQHF. For the CDR3, the DNA is TGTGCCAGCAGTGTGAACAGGGTTAGCAATCAGCCCCAGCATTTT.

V is TRBV19 and J is TRBJ1-4, with 7 nucleotides matching TRBD1. There are 14 residues in the CDR3. V dropped 3 bases and J dropped 5; count of bases not matched to a gene: 3. Germline lookup yields CDR1 LNHDA and CDR2 SQIVND (reference sequence). CDR3 nucleotides: TGTGCCAGTAGTATCGGGACAGCGAATGAAAAACTGTTTTTT. It is translated as CASSIGTANEKLFF.

This clone was recorded only once. The chain employs TRBV5-6 and TRBJ1-2; no clear D gene. Germline V CDR1 and CDR2: SGHDT, YYEEEE. V was clipped by 4 bases and J by 4 bases, with 14 bases between them. This CDR3 has 14 amino acids. The DNA of the CDR3 is TGTGCCAGCAGCCCAGCCCTGGACGCCTATGGCTACACCTTC. Protein sequence: CASSPALDAYGYTF.

The chain has TRBV15 and TRBJ2-5; either TRBD1 or TRBD2 may fit D (5 bases each). Trimming took off 1 base at V and 1 base at J, with 10 bases between the two ends. CDR1 and CDR2 from the germline V gene are LNHNV and YYDKDF (reference sequence). This CDR3 comprises 15 residues. The chain's CDR3 is CATSRGGRPQETQYF. As DNA, the CDR3 is TGTGCCACCAGCAGAGGGGGACGACCCCAAGAGACCCAGTACTTC. Together with reference TRBV15 and TRBJ2-5, the CDR3 gives the full variable domain: DAMVIQNPRYQVTQFGKPVTLSCSQTLNHNVMYWYQQKSSQAPKLLFHYYDKDFNNEADTPDNFQSRRPNTSFCFLDIRSPGLGDTAMYLCATSRGGRPQETQYFGPGTRLLVL.

The chain joins TRBV30 to TRBJ2-5; D gene unclear. CDR1 is GTSNPN and CDR2 is SVGIG in the germline V gene (reference sequence). The CDR3 length is 12 residues. Trimming removed 4 bases at V and 1 base at J, with 7 bases between. CDR3 sequence (DNA): TGTGCCTGGAATTCCGGCCAAGAGACCCAGTACTTC. It codes for CAWNSGQETQYF.

The chain uses TRBV9 and TRBJ1-1; weak D call: TRBD1 (5 bases). The germline V and J ends were trimmed by 0 bases and 8 bases, with 11 bases remaining between them. CDR1 and CDR2 from the germline V gene are SGDLS and YYNGEE. The CDR3 consists of 13 residues. The CDR3 DNA reads TGTGCCAGCAGCGTAGCTGGGCAGGGCGAAGCTTTCTTT. Protein sequence: CASSVAGQGEAFF. The whole variable domain, remainder taken from reference TRBV9 and TRBJ1-1, is DSGVTQTPKHLITATGQRVTLRCSPRSGDLSVYWYQQSLDQGLQFLIQYYNGEERAKGNILERFSAQQFPDLHSELNLSSLELGDSALYFCASSVAGQGEAFFGQGTRLTVV.

This clone appeared a few times. The chain carries TRBV5-1 and TRBJ1-4, with TRBD1 matching 7 bases. Germline CDR1 SGHRS, CDR2 YFSETQ. This CDR3 spans 14 amino acids. Trimming removed 4 bases from V and 6 bases from J; junction bases left unmatched: 6. The CDR3, as DNA: TGCGCCAGCAGCCAGGGGGTACGTGATGAAAAACTGTTTTTT. This sequence encodes CASSQGVRDEKLFF.

The chain couples TRBV25-1 to TRBJ2-7, with TRBD1 identical over 9 bases. Germline loops: CDR1 MGHDK, CDR2 SYGVNS. The CDR3 has 13 amino acids. V shed 7 bases and J 1 base; nucleotides not matched to a gene: 2. Here the CDR3 reads CASTGTGSYEQYF. Here the CDR3 DNA reads TGTGCCAGCACAGGGACAGGGTCCTACGAGCAGTACTTC.

The chain combines TRBV5-4 with TRBJ2-3, with D unclear. Germline CDR1 reads SGHNT; CDR2 reads YYREEE (reference sequence). With 0 bases removed from V and 6 bases from J, the gap between germline ends came to 8 bases. The CDR3 runs 13 residues. CDR3 amino acids: CASSLGSWDTQYF. In nucleotides, the CDR3 is TGTGCCAGCAGCTTGGGATCGTGGGATACGCAGTATTTT. The full variable domain, its missing parts supplied by reference TRBV5-4 and TRBJ2-3, is ETGVTQSPTHLIKTRGQQVTLRCSSQSGHNTVSWYQQALGQGPQFIFQYYREEENGRGNFPPRFSGLQFPNYSSELNVNALELDDSALYLCASSLGSWDTQYFGPGTRLTVL.

The chain couples TRBV30 to TRBJ1-1; 10 bases line up with TRBD1. Looked up from germline, CDR1 is GTSNPN and CDR2 is SVGIG (reference sequence). The J segment lost 5 bases and the V segment lost 3 bases, leaving 6 bases of the junction unmatched. CDR3 length: 14 residues. CDR3 DNA sequence: TGTGCCTGGAGGAGGGACAGGGGAAGGACTGAAGCTTTCTTT. Protein: CAWRRDRGRTEAFF.

The chain links TRBV7-9 to TRBJ2-1; tentative D call: TRBD2 (6 bases). The V end was cut by 5 bases, the J end by 0 bases, with 14 bases between. The CDR3 loop spans 16 amino acids. From germline, CDR1 is SEHNR and CDR2 FQNEAQ (reference sequence). This chain's CDR3 is CASSRVAGRSYNEQFF. The CDR3 DNA is TGTGCCAGCAGCCGCGTGGCGGGGCGCTCCTACAATGAGCAGTTCTTC.